The source of this T cell receptor (beta chain) is a study of T cell repertoires in cytomegalovirus infection. The wider study: Well-studied HLA-B-restricted epitopes and recently identified HLA-C-restricted epitopes of CMV were both used in the study. TCR beta signatures that were public indicated CMV infection and matching HLA type.

This clonotype has more than one count but fewer than ten. The target antigen is unknown. TCRdb fed the reads into MiXCR, producing one record per CDR3 protein. The sample shows 600,000 to 700,000 distinct CDR3 sequences, roughly a third of them seen only once. The CDR3 is made up of 15 amino acids. Germline loops: CDR1 SGHAT, CDR2 FQNNGV. V was trimmed by 1 base and J by 4 bases, leaving 13 bases between them. Broader study findings: Carriers of CMV and the relevant HLA type were discriminated by public TCR beta frequency. Dominant in the ex vivo response were TCR beta clonotypes restricted by HLA-C and specific for CMV.

The J gene is TRBJ1-1, the V gene TRBV11-2; TRBD1 is a possible D gene (6 bases). The specimen comprised cultured PBMCs, sampled from culture after CMV antigen stimulation. The source is a human donor in good health (CMV status not recorded). Some clones in this sample may be carry-over from other donors' samples. The CDR3 sequence: CASSLVGGGLTEAFF. DNA of the CDR3: TGTGCCAGCAGCTTAGTCGGGGGGGGCCTCACTGAAGCTTTCTTT.